This note documents a single T cell receptor (beta chain) sequence. The data were obtained in a study of shared clonotypes between healthy human individuals. This CDR3 has 15 residues. Trimming shortened V by 0 bases and J by 0 bases, and 8 bases separated the two germline ends. The germline CDR1 and CDR2 sequences are KGHSH and LQKENI. Sequenced by immunoSEQ multiplex PCR; TCRdb stores in-frame clones only, minus some. The sample contains hundreds of thousands of clones, approximately 79% of which appear only once. The chain carries TRBV18 and TRBJ1-2; D is unclear. The sequence was collected from a woman younger than 45 in good health. The material sequenced was memory CD4+ T cells sorted from blood. Subset reported: CD45RA-negative fraction. In DNA form, the CDR3 reads TGTGCCAGCTCACCACCGTCGGTAGCTAACTATGGCTACACCTTC. Translating gives CASSPPSVANYGYTF. Supplemented by reference TRBV18 and TRBJ1-2, the full variable domain reads NAGVMQNPRHLVRRRGQEARLRCSPMKGHSHVYWYRQLPEEGLKFMVYLQKENIIDESGMPKERFSAEFPKEGPSILRIQQVVRGDSAAYFCASSPPSVANYGYTFGSGTRLTVV.